Listed below are T cell receptor beta chains from one sample, sequenced in a study of long-term antiretroviral therapy in people with HIV. TCRdb's copy holds only in-frame clones and misses some; the assay was immunoSEQ multiplex PCR. The sample lists approximately 35,000 clones; about three quarters were seen once. Source: unsorted PBMCs, taken 2 years after starting antiretroviral therapy. Receptors were obtained from a woman between 45 and 60 years old with HIV. Both conserved end residues are part of each CDR3. A D gene is named only where the DNA matches it firmly. The size field is filled for only some rows; it gives once, few, many or a size class.

v_gene	j_gene	abundance	d_gene	CDR3nt	CDR3aa
TRBV7-8	TRBJ2-7	few	TRBD2	TGTGCCAGCAGCGTTAGCGGGGAGAGCTCCTACGAGCAGTACTTC	CASSVSGESSYEQYF
TRBV6-5	TRBJ2-2	NA	NA	TGTGCCAGCAGTTACTCGTTTTTGGGCGGGGAGCTGTTTTTT	CASSYSFLGGELFF
TRBV6-5	TRBJ2-2	NA	NA	TGTGCCAGCAGCTGGACAGTGGCCGGGGAGCTGTTTTTT	CASSWTVAGELFF
TRBV7-9	TRBJ1-2	few	TRBD1	TGTGCCAGCAGCTGGTACCGGGACAGGGCGGATGGCTACACCTTC	CASSWYRDRADGYTF
TRBV18	TRBJ2-7	NA	NA	TGTGCCAGCTCACAACGACAAGAAACCTACGAGCAGTACTTC	CASSQRQETYEQYF
TRBV6-5	TRBJ1-1	NA	NA	TGTGCCAGCAGTTACTCGAGGGTGGGGGGAACTGAAGCTTTCTTT	CASSYSRVGGTEAFF
TRBV4-1	TRBJ2-1	once	TRBD1	TGCGCCAGCAGCCAATATATGACAGGGGGCTTTAATGAGCAGTTCTTC	CASSQYMTGGFNEQFF
TRBV10-3	TRBJ1-4	few	NA	TGTGCCATCAGTGAGTCACTATTGCCGGGAGGTGAAAAACTGTTTTTT	CAISESLLPGGEKLFF
TRBV23-1	TRBJ1-3	once	TRBD1	TGCGCCAGCCCCGGGACAGGGAACGGAAACACCATATATTTT	CASPGTGNGNTIYF
TRBV7-2	TRBJ2-5	NA	TRBD2	TGTGCCAGCACCCCGCCCAGGCTAGCGGGGGTAGAGACCCAGTACTTC	CASTPPRLAGVETQYF
TRBV5-1	TRBJ1-4	NA	NA	TGCGCCAGCAGCTTGGAGGGTTTCGATGAAAAACTGTTTTTT	CASSLEGFDEKLFF
TRBV6-1	TRBJ1-1	NA	NA	TGTGCCAGCAGTGAACGGGCAGCTGGGGCCCGTGAAGCTTTCTTT	CASSERAAGAREAFF
TRBV5-1	TRBJ2-1	NA	NA	TGCGCCAGCAGCTTGGCAGGGGACTCCTACAATGAGCAGTTCTTC	CASSLAGDSYNEQFF
TRBV6-5	TRBJ2-3	NA	NA	TGTGCCAGCAACGGTGAGGGGGATACGCAGTATTTT	CASNGEGDTQYF
TRBV14	TRBJ2-2	NA	TRBD2	TGTGCCAGCAGCCAAGCGAGCGGGGCATTCACCGGGGAGCTGTTTTTT	CASSQASGAFTGELFF
TRBV25-1	TRBJ1-1	NA	NA	TGTGCCAGCAGTGTGGGGCAGCTGAACACTGAAGCTTTCTTT	CASSVGQLNTEAFF
TRBV29-1	TRBJ2-2	NA	NA	TGCAGCGTAGATCGGACAGTGAACACCGGGGAGCTGTTTTTT	CSVDRTVNTGELFF
TRBV30	TRBJ1-5	NA	NA	TGTGCCTGGAGTGGGCAGGGGAATCAGCCCCAGCATTTT	CAWSGQGNQPQHF
TRBV30	TRBJ2-3	NA	TRBD2	TGTGCCTGGAGGATTGCGGGGGGGAAAGATACGCAGTATTTT	CAWRIAGGKDTQYF
TRBV7-8	TRBJ1-4	NA	NA	TGTGCCAGCAGCTTAGGGGGACGGAGGTGGACCAATGAAAAACTGTTTTTT	CASSLGGRRWTNEKLFF
TRBV18	TRBJ1-1	NA	TRBD1	TGTGCCAGCTCAACGGACAGGGCGAACACTGAAGCTTTCTTT	CASSTDRANTEAFF
TRBV6-1	TRBJ1-3	NA	TRBD1	TGTGCCAGCAGTGTCAGTCCTGGGACAGTCTCTGGAAACACCATATATTTT	CASSVSPGTVSGNTIYF
TRBV7-3	TRBJ1-6	NA	NA	TGTGCCAGCAGCTTAATGGGCCCGCCAAATTCACCCCTCCACTTT	CASSLMGPPNSPLHF
TRBV6-5	TRBJ2-2	NA	NA	TGTGCCAGCAGCCCTATTTGGACCGGGGAGCTGTTTTTT	CASSPIWTGELFF
TRBV7-2	TRBJ2-3	NA	NA	TGTGCCAGCAGCCTACTCCTTAGCGATACGCAGTATTTT	CASSLLLSDTQYF
TRBV9	TRBJ1-1	NA	NA	TGTGCCAGCAGCCCCCCCGGGACGGTCAACACTGAAGCTTTCTTT	CASSPPGTVNTEAFF
TRBV7-2	TRBJ2-7	few	NA	TGTGCCAGCCCCAGCCCTCCCTCCTACGAGCAGTACTTC	CASPSPPSYEQYF
TRBV5-6	TRBJ2-1	once	TRBD2	TGTGCCAGCAGCTTGAAGCTAGCGGGGGGTAATGAGCAGTTCTTC	CASSLKLAGGNEQFF
TRBV4-1	TRBJ1-6	NA	TRBD1	TGCGCCAGCAGCCAAGGACAGGGTAGTAATTCACCCCTCCACTTT	CASSQGQGSNSPLHF
TRBV2	TRBJ2-3	NA	NA	TGTGCCAGCAGTGGCCTAAGCACAGATACGCAGTATTTT	CASSGLSTDTQYF
TRBV12-5	TRBJ2-2	NA	NA	TGTGCTAGTGGTTTGGCTAGCTTGGGCACCGGGGAGCTGTTTTTT	CASGLASLGTGELFF
TRBV19	TRBJ1-3	NA	NA	TGTGCCAGTAGTAGGACAGCGATCAGCTCTGGAAACACCATATATTTT	CASSRTAISSGNTIYF
TRBV6-1	TRBJ2-3	NA	NA	TGTGCCAGCAGGGCTAGCACAGATACGCAGTATTTT	CASRASTDTQYF
TRBV10-2	TRBJ2-1	NA	TRBD2	TGCGCCAGCACGAGACTAGCGGGAGACATGTACAATGAGCAGTTCTTC	CASTRLAGDMYNEQFF
TRBV27	TRBJ1-2	NA	TRBD1	TGTGCCAGCAGTCCCCAACCGGGACAGACTAACTATGGCTACACCTTC	CASSPQPGQTNYGYTF
TRBV14	TRBJ1-1	NA	NA	TGTGCCAGCAGCCAAGTTCGGGGCAGGTTGAACACTGAAGCTTTCTTT	CASSQVRGRLNTEAFF
TRBV5-1	TRBJ2-7	NA	NA	TGCGCCAGCAGCTTGGGGTCGGCCTACGAGCAGTACTTC	CASSLGSAYEQYF
TRBV6-6	TRBJ1-2	NA	NA	TGTGCCAGCAGTTTTAGCCAGGAGGGCAATGGCTACACCTTC	CASSFSQEGNGYTF
TRBV30	TRBJ1-4	NA	TRBD1	TGTGCCTGGGGGACAGGCATGAATGAAAAACTGTTTTTT	CAWGTGMNEKLFF
TRBV10-2	TRBJ1-1	NA	NA	TGCGCCAGCATCCGGGGGCAGCCGAACACTGAAGCTTTCTTT	CASIRGQPNTEAFF
TRBV12-5	TRBJ2-5	NA	TRBD2	TGTGCTAGTGGTTTGGCTCAGCGGGGGGGCGAGGAGACCCAGTACTTC	CASGLAQRGGEETQYF
TRBV10-3	TRBJ2-5	NA	NA	TGTGCCATCAAGGAAGGGCCTGTCCTAGAGACCCAGTACTTC	CAIKEGPVLETQYF
TRBV6-6	TRBJ2-4	NA	TRBD1	TGTGCCAGCAGCGGGACAGGGGAATATTCCAAAAACATTCAGTACTTC	CASSGTGEYSKNIQYF
TRBV13	TRBJ2-5	NA	NA	TGTGCCAGCAGCTCTAGGGGGGCCACAGCGTGGGGACAAGAGACCCAGTACTTC	CASSSRGATAWGQETQYF
TRBV30	TRBJ1-3	once	NA	TGTGCCTGGAGTTTATCAGGGGCCCTCTCCTCTGGAAACACCATATATTTT	CAWSLSGALSSGNTIYF
TRBV18	TRBJ1-1	NA	NA	TGTGCCAGCTCACCAGGGACATCAAACACTGAAGCTTTCTTT	CASSPGTSNTEAFF
TRBV6-5	TRBJ1-3	NA	NA	TGTGCCAGCAGGACGGTAAACACCATATATTTT	CASRTVNTIYF
TRBV29-1	TRBJ2-1	NA	NA	TGCAGCGTTGTAGGTGGAGGGAGCATCTACAATGAGCAGTTCTTC	CSVVGGGSIYNEQFF
TRBV5-1	TRBJ2-2	NA	NA	TGCGCCAGCAGCTATAGCGTCCCCACCGGGGAGCTGTTTTTT	CASSYSVPTGELFF
TRBV6-5	TRBJ2-1	NA	TRBD2	TGTGCCAGCAGCCGCCGGGGGGGGGACGGTGAGCAGTTCTTC	CASSRRGGDGEQFF
TRBV11-3	TRBJ2-1	NA	TRBD2	TGTGCCAGCAGCTTACGGTCGGGGGGGCCCTACAATGAGCAGTTCTTC	CASSLRSGGPYNEQFF
TRBV2	TRBJ1-1	NA	NA	TGTGCCAGCAGTGAAGCAAGGAACACTGAAGCTTTCTTT	CASSEARNTEAFF
TRBV6-5	TRBJ2-5	few	TRBD2	TGTGCCAGCAGTTTGGAGAGGGGAGGGGAGACCCAGTACTTC	CASSLERGGETQYF
TRBV11-2	TRBJ1-3	NA	NA	TGTGCCAGCAGCTTGACGGGCAGCTCTGGAAACACCATATATTTT	CASSLTGSSGNTIYF
TRBV10-3	TRBJ2-7	NA	NA	TGTGCCATCAAGGATACAGAGTTCTACGAGCAGTACTTC	CAIKDTEFYEQYF